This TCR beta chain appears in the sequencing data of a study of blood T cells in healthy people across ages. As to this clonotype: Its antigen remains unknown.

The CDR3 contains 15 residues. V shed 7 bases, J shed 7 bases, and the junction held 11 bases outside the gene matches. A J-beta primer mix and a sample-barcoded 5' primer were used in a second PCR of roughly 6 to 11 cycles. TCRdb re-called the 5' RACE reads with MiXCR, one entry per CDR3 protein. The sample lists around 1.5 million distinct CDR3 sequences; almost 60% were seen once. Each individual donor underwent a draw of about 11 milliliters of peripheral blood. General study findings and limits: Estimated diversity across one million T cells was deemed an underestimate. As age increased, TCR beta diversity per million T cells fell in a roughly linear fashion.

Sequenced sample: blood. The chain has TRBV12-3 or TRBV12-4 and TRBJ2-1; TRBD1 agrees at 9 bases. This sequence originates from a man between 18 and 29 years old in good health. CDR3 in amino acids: CASKIQGALVNEQFF. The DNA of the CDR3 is TGTGCCAGCAAAATACAGGGGGCACTGGTAAATGAGCAGTTCTTC.